This TCR beta chain is from a study of T cells in Graves' hyperthyroidism and ophthalmopathy. Study-level information: The authors collected peripheral blood at initial diagnosis, before any treatment.

V was clipped by 1 base and J by 8 bases, with 14 bases between them. The CDR3 is 14 amino acids. Germline assignment: CDR1 SGHTA and CDR2 FQGNSA. For the diagnoses, clinical symptoms, serum thyroxine and TRAb, thyroid ultrasound and orbital computed tomography were used. Researchers took RNA transcripts and amplified the TCR beta CDR3 regions from them. TCR CDR3 underwent first-round RT-PCR with the HTBI primer set. TCRdb called the multiplex PCR reads again in MiXCR, with one record for every CDR3 protein. The sample yields 450,000 to 600,000 distinct CDR3 sequences, nearly 20% seen once. The receptor was derived from a man aged 35 to 55 with Graves' ophthalmopathy. The J gene is TRBJ1-2, the V gene TRBV7-2; D not resolved. The specimen sequenced was blood. CDR3 region: CASSLGPAGRGYTF. The CDR3 DNA is TGTGCCAGCAGCTTAGGTCCGGCGGGGAGAGGCTACACCTTC.